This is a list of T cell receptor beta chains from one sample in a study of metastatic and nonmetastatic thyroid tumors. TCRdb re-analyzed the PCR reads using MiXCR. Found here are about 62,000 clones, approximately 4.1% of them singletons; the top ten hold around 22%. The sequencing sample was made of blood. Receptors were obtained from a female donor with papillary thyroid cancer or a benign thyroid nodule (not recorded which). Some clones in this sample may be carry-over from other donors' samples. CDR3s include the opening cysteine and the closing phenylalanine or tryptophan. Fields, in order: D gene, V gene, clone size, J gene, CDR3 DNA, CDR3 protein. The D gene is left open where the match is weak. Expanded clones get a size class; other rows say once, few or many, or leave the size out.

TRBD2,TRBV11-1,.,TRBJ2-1,TGTGCCAGCAGCTTCCGTTCTCTAGCGGGATTGTACAATGAGCAGTTCTTC,CASSFRSLAGLYNEQFF
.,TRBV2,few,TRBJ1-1,TGTGACAGCAGAGATACCGGGACGGAGAAAACTGAAGCTTTCTTT,CDSRDTGTEKTEAFF
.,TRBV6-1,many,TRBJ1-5,TGTGCCAGCAGTGAGACAGGCAATCAGCCCCAGCATTTT,CASSETGNQPQHF
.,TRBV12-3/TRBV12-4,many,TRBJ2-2,TGTGCCAGCAGTTTTAAGCTCGGGGAGTTCACCGGGGAGCTGTTTTTT,CASSFKLGEFTGELFF
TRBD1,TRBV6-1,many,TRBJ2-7,TGTGCCAGCAGTCTACAGGGGGCGGGAGAGCAGTACTTC,CASSLQGAGEQYF
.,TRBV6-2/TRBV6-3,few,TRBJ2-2,TGTGCCAGCACCCCGAACGGTGTTGCCGGGGATCTGTTTTTT,CASTPNGVAGDLFF
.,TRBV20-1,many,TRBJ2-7,TGCAGTGCTGGGGGCGGGACCTCGCCCTACGAGCAGTACTTC,CSAGGGTSPYEQYF
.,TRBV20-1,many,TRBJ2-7,TGCAGTGCTGCGAACGCTTTACCGGGGGCCGGCGAGCAGTACTTC,CSAANALPGAGEQYF
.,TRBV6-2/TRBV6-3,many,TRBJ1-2,TGTGCCAGCAGTTACTCCGACTTCGGTGGCTACACCTTC,CASSYSDFGGYTF
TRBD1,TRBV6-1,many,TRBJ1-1,TGTGCCAGCCGGGACAGAATGAACACTGAAGCTTTCTTT,CASRDRMNTEAFF
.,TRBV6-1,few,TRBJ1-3,TGTGCCAGCAAGAGAGGGACTGGAAACACCATATATTTT,CASKRGTGNTIYF
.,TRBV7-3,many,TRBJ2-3,TGTGCCAGCAGCTTAGTGGGGGGCACAGATACGCAGTATTTT,CASSLVGGTDTQYF
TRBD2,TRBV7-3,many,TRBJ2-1,TGTGCCAGCAGTCGAACTAGCGGGAGCTCCTACAATGAGCAGTTCTTC,CASSRTSGSSYNEQFF
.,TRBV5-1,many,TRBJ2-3,TGCGCCAGCAGCTTTGGCGGTCCACGAGGAGATACGCAGTATTTT,CASSFGGPRGDTQYF
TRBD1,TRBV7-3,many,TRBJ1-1,TGTGCCAGCAGCTCCCAGGGGGGCACTGAAGCTTTCTTT,CASSSQGGTEAFF
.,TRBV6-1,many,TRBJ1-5,TGTGCCAGCAGTGAAAGGGACAACAGTCAGCCCCAGCATTTT,CASSERDNSQPQHF
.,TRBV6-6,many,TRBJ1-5,TGTGCCAGCAGTTACTCGCCAGGGGATAGCAATCAGCCCCAGCATTTT,CASSYSPGDSNQPQHF
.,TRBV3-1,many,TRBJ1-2,TGTGCCAGCAGTCCTAGCCAGGGTTCCTATGGCTACACCTTC,CASSPSQGSYGYTF
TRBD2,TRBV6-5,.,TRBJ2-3,TGTGCCAGCAGTTACTCGGGCCTTGGACGGGGCGGGGGAGATACGCAGTATTTT,CASSYSGLGRGGGDTQYF
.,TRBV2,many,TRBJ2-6,TGTGCCAGCAGCAGTGAGTACTCTGGGGCCAACGTCCTGACTTTC,CASSSEYSGANVLTF
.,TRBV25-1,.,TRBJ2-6,TGTGCCAGCAGTGATGTGGCCGGGGCCAACGTCCTGACTTTC,CASSDVAGANVLTF
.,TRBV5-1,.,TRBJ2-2,TGCGCCAGCAGCGCCCACCAGACCGGGACCGGGGAGCTGTTTTTT,CASSAHQTGTGELFF
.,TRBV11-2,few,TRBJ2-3,TGTGCCAGCAGCTTAGGCGCGGGAAGCTTCGCAGATACGCAGTATTTT,CASSLGAGSFADTQYF
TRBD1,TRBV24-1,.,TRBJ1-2,TGTGCCACCAGTGACCCCGGGACAGGGGGCGCGTGGGGCTACACCTTC,CATSDPGTGGAWGYTF
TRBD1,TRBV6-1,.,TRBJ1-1,TGTGCCAGCAGGGACAGGGACACTGAAGCTTTCTTT,CASRDRDTEAFF
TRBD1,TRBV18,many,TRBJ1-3,TGTGCCAGCTCCCCGGACAGGGGAAACACCATATATTTT,CASSPDRGNTIYF
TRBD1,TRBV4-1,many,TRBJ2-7,TGCGCCAGCAGCCTGGGGCTTAGCGGGACAGGGGCTAACGAGCAGTACTTC,CASSLGLSGTGANEQYF